This is a list of T cell receptor beta chains from one sample in a study of T cells in Graves' hyperthyroidism and ophthalmopathy. TCRdb re-called the multiplex PCR reads with MiXCR, one entry per CDR3 protein. The sample consists of around 300,000 distinct CDR3 sequences, approximately 15% of them appearing once. Sequenced material: blood. All receptors come from a woman aged 25 to 39 with Graves' hyperthyroidism. The CDR3 runs from the conserved cysteine through the conserved F or W. The size field is filled for only some rows; it gives once, few, many or a size class.

TRBJ2-7	NA	TRBV29-1	CSVVLNGRSIYEQYF
TRBJ1-1	few	TRBV20-1	CSASSTTGFGSEAFF
TRBJ2-5	many	TRBV27	CASSFRGGPETQYF
TRBJ2-2	NA	TRBV28	CASMGTAITGELFF
TRBJ1-2	many	TRBV27	CASSPDRFNYGYTF
TRBJ2-3	few	TRBV24-1	CATSVTGFDTQYF
TRBJ2-1	NA	TRBV5-1	CASSWTSGRGNEQFF
TRBJ1-3	few	TRBV20-1	CSASSGPGNTIYF
TRBJ1-2	NA	TRBV5-6	CASSVIRDREVRGYTF
TRBJ1-1	few	TRBV18	CASSPPVGVTEAFF
TRBJ1-6	many	TRBV30	CAWGGSRVSPLHF
TRBJ2-7	many	TRBV6-2/TRBV6-3	CASLGRRDYEQYF
TRBJ2-3	many	TRBV29-1	CSVEASGSHGDTQYF
TRBJ2-2	many	TRBV28	CASRLGSGELFF
TRBJ1-6	many	TRBV28	CASSWGAKSYNSPLHF
TRBJ2-1	NA	TRBV5-1	CASNKQWGRRTGDDNEQLF
TRBJ2-1	many	TRBV28	CASVGAGGYNEQFF
TRBJ1-2	NA	TRBV11-2	CASSFSIDRRGNGYTF
TRBJ1-4	few	TRBV7-9	CASSLVGPGLFF
TRBJ2-7	NA	TRBV4-2	CASSQDDRASGSSYEQYF
TRBJ2-5	few	TRBV9	CASTPSPTETQYF
TRBJ2-5	few	TRBV3-1	CASSQGSGTRETQYF
TRBJ1-1	NA	TRBV20-1	CSANWDRENTEAFF
TRBJ2-5	many	TRBV7-2	CASSPTAGARETQYF
TRBJ2-3	many	TRBV29-1	CSVSGGTDTQYF
TRBJ2-1	NA	TRBV6-1	CASSEGIGTESGMEQFF
TRBJ1-1	few	TRBV11-2	CASSSIGTEAFF
TRBJ2-3	many	TRBV2	CASRNGQGPDTQYF
TRBJ2-7	NA	TRBV25-1	CASSGTASYEQYF
TRBJ2-5	few	TRBV5-1	CASSLGRETQYF
TRBJ2-7	many	TRBV20-1	CSASLGPSDEQYF
TRBJ2-1	many	TRBV2	CAGREGGNEQFF
TRBJ2-1	few	TRBV5-1	CASSAPSGSTYNEQFF
TRBJ2-7	NA	TRBV20-1	CGARPGLVLYEQYF
TRBJ1-5	few	TRBV30	CAWSERVGTANQPQHF
TRBJ1-4	NA	TRBV14	CASSQDLGEKLFF
TRBJ2-5	few	TRBV20-1	CSPKGASGRARETQYF
TRBJ2-3	few	TRBV3-1	CASSQGLSRGRSTDTQYF
TRBJ1-1	NA	TRBV30	CAWTLTGTEAFF